This TCR beta chain was sequenced for a study of cytomegalovirus exposure and HLA in healthy donors. Use of 60 Vbeta and 13 Jbeta primers characterized the PCR. TCRdb keeps only in-frame clones here, not all; method: immunoSEQ multiplex PCR. This sample's clone table lists 70,000 to 100,000 clones. The CDR3 sequence is 16 residues long. Per germline, CDR1 MNHEY and CDR2 SVGAGI. V was trimmed by 0 bases and J by 1 base, leaving 12 bases between them. The chain couples TRBV6-5 to TRBJ1-1; D is undetermined. This receptor was identified in a girl aged 10-17 years in good health and CMV-seropositive. Sequenced: PBMCs. Written as DNA, the CDR3 is TGTGCCAGCAGTTACTCGACTGCGAAAGCGAACACTGAAGCTTTCTTT. Translation: CASSYSTAKANTEAFF.